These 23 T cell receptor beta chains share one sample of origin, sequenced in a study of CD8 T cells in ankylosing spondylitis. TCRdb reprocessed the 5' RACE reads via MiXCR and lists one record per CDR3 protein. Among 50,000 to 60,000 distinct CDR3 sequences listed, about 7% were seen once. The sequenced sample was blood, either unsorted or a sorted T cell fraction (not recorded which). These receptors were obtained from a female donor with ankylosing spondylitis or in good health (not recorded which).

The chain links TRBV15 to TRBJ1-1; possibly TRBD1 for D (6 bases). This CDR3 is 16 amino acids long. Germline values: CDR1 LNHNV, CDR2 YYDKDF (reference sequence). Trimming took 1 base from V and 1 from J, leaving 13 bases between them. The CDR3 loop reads CATSRGPGATNTEAFF. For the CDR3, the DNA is TGTGCCACCAGCAGAGGTCCGGGGGCGACGAACACTGAAGCTTTCTTT.

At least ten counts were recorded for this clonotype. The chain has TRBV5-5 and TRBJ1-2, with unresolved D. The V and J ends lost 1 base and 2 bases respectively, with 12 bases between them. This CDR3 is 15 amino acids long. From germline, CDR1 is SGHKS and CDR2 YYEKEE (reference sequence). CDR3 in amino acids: CASSLWGTANYGYTF. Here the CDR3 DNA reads TGTGCCAGCAGCTTGTGGGGAACCGCAAACTATGGCTACACCTTC.

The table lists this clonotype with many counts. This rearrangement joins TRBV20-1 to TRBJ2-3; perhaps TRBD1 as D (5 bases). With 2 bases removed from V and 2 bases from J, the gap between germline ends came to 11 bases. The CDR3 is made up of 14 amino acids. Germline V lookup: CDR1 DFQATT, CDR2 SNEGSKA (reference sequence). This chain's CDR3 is CSARRQGFTDTQYF. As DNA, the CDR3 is TGCAGTGCTAGACGGCAGGGATTCACAGATACGCAGTATTTT.

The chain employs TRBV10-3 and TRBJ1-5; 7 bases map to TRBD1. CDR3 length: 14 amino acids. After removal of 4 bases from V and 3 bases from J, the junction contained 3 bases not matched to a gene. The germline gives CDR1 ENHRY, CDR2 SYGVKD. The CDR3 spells CAISGQGPNQPQHF. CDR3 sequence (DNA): TGTGCCATCAGTGGACAGGGCCCCAATCAGCCCCAGCATTTT.

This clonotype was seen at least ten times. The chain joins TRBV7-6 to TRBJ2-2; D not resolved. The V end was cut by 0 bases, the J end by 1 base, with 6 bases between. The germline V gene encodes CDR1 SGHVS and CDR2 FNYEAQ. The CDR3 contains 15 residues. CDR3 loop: CASSLAPGNTGELFF. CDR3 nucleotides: TGTGCCAGCAGCTTAGCGCCGGGGAACACCGGGGAGCTGTTTTTT.

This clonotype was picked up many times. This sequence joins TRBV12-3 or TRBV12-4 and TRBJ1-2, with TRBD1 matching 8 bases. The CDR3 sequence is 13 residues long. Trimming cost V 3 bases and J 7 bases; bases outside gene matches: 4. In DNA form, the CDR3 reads TGTGCCAGCAGTTTCTCGACAGGGGCTGGCTACACCTTC. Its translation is CASSFSTGAGYTF.

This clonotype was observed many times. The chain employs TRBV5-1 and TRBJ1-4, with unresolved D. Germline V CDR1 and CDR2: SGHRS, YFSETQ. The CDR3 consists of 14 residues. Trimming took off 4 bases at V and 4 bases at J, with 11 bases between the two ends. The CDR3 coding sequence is TGCGCCAGCAGCCCTCCGAGCCTTAATGAAAAACTGTTTTTT. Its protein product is CASSPPSLNEKLFF.

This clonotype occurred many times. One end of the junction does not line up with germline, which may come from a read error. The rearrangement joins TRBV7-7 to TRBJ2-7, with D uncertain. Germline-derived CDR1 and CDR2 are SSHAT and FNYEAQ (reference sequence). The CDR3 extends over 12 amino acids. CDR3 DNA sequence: TGTGCTAGCATCGCAGGCTCCTACGAGCAGTACTTC. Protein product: CASIAGSYEQYF.

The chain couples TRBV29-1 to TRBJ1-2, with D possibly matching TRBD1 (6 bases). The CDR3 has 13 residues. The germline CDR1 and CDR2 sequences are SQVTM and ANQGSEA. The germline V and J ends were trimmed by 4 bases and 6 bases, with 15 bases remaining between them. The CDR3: CSVVTGHMNGYTF. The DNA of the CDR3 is TGCAGCGTTGTAACAGGGCATATGAATGGCTACACCTTC.

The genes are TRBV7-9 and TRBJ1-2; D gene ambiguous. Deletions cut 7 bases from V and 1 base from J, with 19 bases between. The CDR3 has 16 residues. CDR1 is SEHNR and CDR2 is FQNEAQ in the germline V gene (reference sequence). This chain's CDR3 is CASTPGGPVGNYGYTF. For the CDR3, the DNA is TGTGCCAGCACCCCCGGCGGTCCCGTAGGTAACTATGGCTACACCTTC.

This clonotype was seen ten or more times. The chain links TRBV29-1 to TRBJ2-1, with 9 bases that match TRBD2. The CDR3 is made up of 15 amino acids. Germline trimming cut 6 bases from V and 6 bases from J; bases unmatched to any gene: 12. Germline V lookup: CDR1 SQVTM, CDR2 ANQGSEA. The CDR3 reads CSVRDSGGGSNEQFF. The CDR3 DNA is TGCAGCGTCCGCGATAGCGGGGGAGGCTCCAATGAGCAGTTCTTC.

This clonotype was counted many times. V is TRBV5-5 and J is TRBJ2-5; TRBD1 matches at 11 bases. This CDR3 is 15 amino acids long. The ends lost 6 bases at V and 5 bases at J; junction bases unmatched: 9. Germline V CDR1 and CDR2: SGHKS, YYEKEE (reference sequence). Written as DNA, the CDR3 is TGTGCCAGCACCCGGAGGACAGGGGGCGCGGAGACCCAGTACTTC. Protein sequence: CASTRRTGGAETQYF.

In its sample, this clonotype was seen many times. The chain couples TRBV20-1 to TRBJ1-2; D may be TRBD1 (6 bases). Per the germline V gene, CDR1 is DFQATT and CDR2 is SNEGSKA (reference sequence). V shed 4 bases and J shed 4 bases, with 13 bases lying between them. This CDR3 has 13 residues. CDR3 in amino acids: CSATDSSRYGYTF. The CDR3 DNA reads TGCAGTGCTACGGACAGTTCCCGCTATGGCTACACCTTC.

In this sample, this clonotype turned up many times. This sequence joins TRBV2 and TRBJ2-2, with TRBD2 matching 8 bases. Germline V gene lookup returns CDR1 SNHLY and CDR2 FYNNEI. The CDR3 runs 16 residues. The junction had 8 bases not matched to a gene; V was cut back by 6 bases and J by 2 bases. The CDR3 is CASRRTSLINTGELFF. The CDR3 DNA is TGTGCCAGCAGGCGGACTAGCTTGATTAACACCGGGGAGCTGTTTTTT.

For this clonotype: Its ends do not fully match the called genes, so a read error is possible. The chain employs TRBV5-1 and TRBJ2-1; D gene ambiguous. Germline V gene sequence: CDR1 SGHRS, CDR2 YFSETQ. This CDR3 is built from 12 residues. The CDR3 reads CASSSNYTEQFF. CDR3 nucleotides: TGCGCCAGCAGCTCGAATTACACTGAGCAGTTCTTC. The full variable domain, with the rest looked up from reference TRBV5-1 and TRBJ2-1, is KAGVTQTPRYLIKTRGQQVTLSCSPISGHRSVSWYQQTPGQGLQFLFEYFSETQRNKGNFPGRFSGRQFSNSRSEMNVSTLELGDSALYLCASSSNYTEQFFGPGTRLTVL.

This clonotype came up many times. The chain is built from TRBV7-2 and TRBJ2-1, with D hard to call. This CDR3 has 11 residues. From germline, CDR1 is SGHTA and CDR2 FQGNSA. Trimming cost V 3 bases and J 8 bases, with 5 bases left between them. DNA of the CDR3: TGTGCCAGCAGCTTTCTAGATGAGCAGTTCTTC. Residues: CASSFLDEQFF. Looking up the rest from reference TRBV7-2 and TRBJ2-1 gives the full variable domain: GAGVSQSPSNKVTEKGKDVELRCDPISGHTALYWYRQSLGQGLEFLIYFQGNSAPDKSGLPSDRFSAERTGGSVSTLTIQRTQQEDSAVYLCASSFLDEQFFGPGTRLTVL.

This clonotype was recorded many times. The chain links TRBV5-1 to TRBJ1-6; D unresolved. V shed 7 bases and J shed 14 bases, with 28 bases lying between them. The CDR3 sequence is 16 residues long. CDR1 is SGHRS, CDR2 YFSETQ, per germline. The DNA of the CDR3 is TGCGCCAGCGGACCACGATCTGGGTCACCCCTAAGCTCCCTCCACTTT. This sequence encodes CASGPRSGSPLSSLHF.

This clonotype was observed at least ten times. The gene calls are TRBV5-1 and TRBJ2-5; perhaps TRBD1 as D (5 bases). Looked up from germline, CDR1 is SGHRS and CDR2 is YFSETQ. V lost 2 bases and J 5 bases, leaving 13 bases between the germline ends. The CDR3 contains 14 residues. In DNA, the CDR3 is TGCGCCAGCAGCTTTGGGCAGGGTGTTGAGACCCAGTACTTC. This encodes CASSFGQGVETQYF.

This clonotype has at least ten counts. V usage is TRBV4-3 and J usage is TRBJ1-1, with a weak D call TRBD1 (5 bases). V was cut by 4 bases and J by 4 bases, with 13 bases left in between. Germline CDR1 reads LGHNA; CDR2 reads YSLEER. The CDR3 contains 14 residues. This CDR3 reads CASSLGREGTEAFF. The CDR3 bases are TGCGCCAGCAGCCTCGGCAGGGAGGGCACTGAAGCTTTCTTT.

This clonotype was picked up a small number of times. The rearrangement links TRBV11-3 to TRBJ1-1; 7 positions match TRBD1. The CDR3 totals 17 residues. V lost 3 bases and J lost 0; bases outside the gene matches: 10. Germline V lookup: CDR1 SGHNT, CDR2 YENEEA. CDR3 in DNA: TGTGCCAGCAGCTTCCCTGACAGGGAGAGACTGAACACTGAAGCTTTCTTT. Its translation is CASSFPDRERLNTEAFF.

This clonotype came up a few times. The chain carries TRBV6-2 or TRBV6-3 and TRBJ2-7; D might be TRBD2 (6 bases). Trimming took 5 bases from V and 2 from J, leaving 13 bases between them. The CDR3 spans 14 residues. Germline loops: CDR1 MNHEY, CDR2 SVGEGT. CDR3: CASSRLAYTYEQYF. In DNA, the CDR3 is TGTGCCAGCAGTCGGCTAGCGTACACCTACGAGCAGTACTTC.

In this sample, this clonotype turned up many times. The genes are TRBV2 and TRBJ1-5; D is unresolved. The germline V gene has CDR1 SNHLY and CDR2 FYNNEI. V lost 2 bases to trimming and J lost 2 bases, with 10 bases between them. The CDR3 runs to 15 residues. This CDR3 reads CASSETSRGNQPQHF. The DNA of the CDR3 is TGTGCCAGCAGTGAAACCTCCCGGGGCAATCAGCCCCAGCATTTT.

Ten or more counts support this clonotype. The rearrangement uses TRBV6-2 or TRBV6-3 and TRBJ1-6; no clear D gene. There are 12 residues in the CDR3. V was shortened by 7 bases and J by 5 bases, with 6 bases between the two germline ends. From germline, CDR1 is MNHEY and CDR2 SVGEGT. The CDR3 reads CASTLDNSPLHF. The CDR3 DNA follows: TGTGCCAGCACCTTGGATAATTCACCCCTCCACTTT.